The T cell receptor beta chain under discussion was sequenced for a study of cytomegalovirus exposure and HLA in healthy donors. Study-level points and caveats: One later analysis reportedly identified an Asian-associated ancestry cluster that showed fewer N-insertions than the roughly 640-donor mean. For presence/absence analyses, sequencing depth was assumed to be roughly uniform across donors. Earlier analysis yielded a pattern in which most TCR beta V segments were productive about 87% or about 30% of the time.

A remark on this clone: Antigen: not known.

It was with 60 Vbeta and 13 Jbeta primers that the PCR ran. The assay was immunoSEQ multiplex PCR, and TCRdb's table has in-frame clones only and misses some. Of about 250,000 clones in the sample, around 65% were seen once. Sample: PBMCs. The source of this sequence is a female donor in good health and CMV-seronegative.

CDR3 coding DNA: TGTGCCAGCACATACCAAGAGACCCAGTACTTC. As protein: CASTYQETQYF. The chain is built from TRBV2 and TRBJ2-5; no firm D call. Germline lookup yields CDR1 SNHLY and CDR2 FYNNEI. V was trimmed by 7 bases and J by 0 bases, leaving 3 bases between them. CDR3 length: 11 residues.